The 19 T cell receptor beta chains below all came from one sample that was sequenced in a study of blood T cell repertoires in COVID-19. TCRdb's copy holds only in-frame clones and misses some; the assay was immunoSEQ multiplex PCR. The sample has around 200,000 clones; approximately 87% are singletons. Sequences were obtained from peripheral blood. The receptor source for this set is a man between 65 and 85 years old with active or convalescent COVID-19.

This clone was seen once. V and J are TRBV4-2 and TRBJ1-2; TRBD1 is a possible D gene (5 bases). Germline V gene lookup returns CDR1 LGHNA and CDR2 YNFKEQ. This CDR3 has 15 amino acids. V gave up 0 bases and J gave up 2 bases, with 10 bases separating them. CDR3 in amino acids: CASSQEVRQNYGYTF. The CDR3 coding sequence is TGTGCCAGCAGCCAAGAAGTGCGACAGAACTATGGCTACACCTTC.

This chain links TRBV6-1 with TRBJ1-1; 11 bases match TRBD1. The CDR3 extends over 16 amino acids. The V gene end was trimmed by 3 bases and the J gene end by 3 bases; junction bases not matched to a gene: 6. Germline V gene data show CDR1 as MNHNS and CDR2 as SASEGT. CDR3 sequence: CASSEAGTGGDTEAFF. DNA of the CDR3: TGTGCCAGCAGTGAGGCAGGGACAGGGGGAGACACTGAAGCTTTCTTT.

V is TRBV12-3 or TRBV12-4 and J is TRBJ2-1; the D gene is possibly TRBD2 (6 bases). This CDR3 has 13 amino acids. V was clipped by 7 bases and J by 7 bases, with 14 bases between them. The CDR3 sequence: CASKTYGRNEQFF. CDR3 bases: TGTGCCAGCAAGACGTACGGGAGAAATGAGCAGTTCTTC.

This clone was counted a single time. The J gene is TRBJ2-1, the V gene TRBV4-3; 11 bases agree with TRBD2. This CDR3 contains 16 residues. V lost 3 bases and J lost 0; bases outside the gene matches: 1. Germline V CDR1 and CDR2: LGHNA, YSLEER. The CDR3 nucleotides are TGCGCCAGCAGCCACGGGACTAGCGGCTCCTACAATGAGCAGTTCTTC. Translation gives CASSHGTSGSYNEQFF.

This clone appeared a few times. V and J are TRBV21-1 and TRBJ2-6; the DNA was not compared with TRBD1, the D call given in the table. TRBV21-1 is shown as a pseudogene. There are 18 residues in the CDR3. The CDR3 sequence is CASSKEKGQSSGANVLTF. The CDR3 bases are TGTGCCAGCAGCAAAGAAAAGGGACAGAGCTCTGGGGCCAACGTCCTGACTTTC.

This sequence joins TRBV6-1 and TRBJ1-1, with TRBD1 as a possible D gene (6 bases). This CDR3 has 15 amino acids. Germline V lookup: CDR1 MNHNS, CDR2 SASEGT. V lost 5 bases, J lost 5 bases, and 18 bases lay in between. The CDR3 is CASSLGPGGRTEAFF. The CDR3 coding sequence is TGTGCCAGCAGTTTAGGCCCCGGGGGGCGGACTGAAGCTTTCTTT.

V gene TRBV12-2 combines with J gene TRBJ1-3. TRBV12-2 is a recognized pseudogene. This CDR3 is 18 amino acids long. CDR3 sequence (DNA): TGTGCAAGTCGCTTAGCGCGGGCAGGCGAAGACTCTGGAAACACCATATATTTT. This codes for CASRLARAGEDSGNTIYF.

The V call is TRBV18, the J call TRBJ1-4; D uncertain. The germline V gene encodes CDR1 KGHSH and CDR2 LQKENI. V was shortened by 3 bases and J by 6 bases, with 8 bases between the two germline ends. The CDR3 is 13 amino acids. CDR3 protein: CASSPLGDEKLFF. CDR3 coding DNA: TGTGCCAGCTCACCCCTGGGAGATGAAAAACTGTTTTTT.

Written as DNA, the CDR3 is TGTGCCAGCAGTTTATTACCCCCAGGGGATTCACCCCTCCACTTT. It codes for CASSLLPPGDSPLHF. The genes are TRBV27 and TRBJ1-6, with a possible D match to TRBD1 (6 bases). Looked up from germline, CDR1 is MNHEY and CDR2 is SMNVEV (reference sequence). The CDR3 runs 15 residues. The V end lost 1 base, the J end lost 8 bases, and 12 bases lay between the germline ends.

This rearrangement joins TRBV29-1 to TRBJ1-2, with 8 bases lining up with TRBD1. In germline, CDR1 is SQVTM, CDR2 ANQGSEA. V lost 4 bases, J lost 5 bases, and 6 bases stayed unmatched. This CDR3 spans 13 amino acids. The CDR3 DNA sequence: TGCAGCGTTGGGACAGGGTCAAGGTATGGCTACACCTTC. This translates into CSVGTGSRYGYTF.

This chain connects TRBV7-9 to TRBJ2-5; D remains ambiguous. Trimming stripped 0 bases from V and 2 bases from J, with 13 bases between. The CDR3 is 16 residues long. Germline CDR1 and CDR2: SEHNR and FQNEAQ (reference sequence). CDR3 amino acids: CASSLASVGRQETQYF. The DNA for the CDR3 is TGTGCCAGCAGCTTAGCGTCGGTTGGCAGGCAAGAGACCCAGTACTTC.

V and J are TRBV4-3 and TRBJ2-7; 12 bases map to TRBD2. This CDR3 comprises 16 residues. Germline V gives CDR1 LGHNA, CDR2 YSLEER. The trim removed 4 bases at V and 2 bases at J, leaving 6 bases unmatched. CDR3 sequence reads: CASSRGLAGKTYEQYF. Here the CDR3 DNA reads TGCGCCAGCAGCCGAGGACTAGCGGGGAAAACCTACGAGCAGTACTTC.

The genes are TRBV18 and TRBJ1-6; 8 positions match TRBD1. Germline CDR1 is KGHSH and CDR2 is LQKENI. This CDR3 comprises 16 residues. Unmatched junction bases numbered 13, after V lost 4 bases and J lost 11 bases. The CDR3 sequence: CASSLTDRGSRPPLHF. The CDR3 DNA reads TGTGCCAGCTCACTAACCGACAGGGGATCCCGGCCACCCCTCCACTTT.

This clone appeared a single time. The chain links TRBV28 to TRBJ1-2; TRBD1 is a possible D gene (6 bases). Germline V gene sequence: CDR1 MDHEN, CDR2 SYDVKM. The CDR3 has 12 amino acids. Trimming left V 7 bases short and J 5 bases short, with 11 bases between. DNA for the CDR3: TGTGCCAGCACCACACAGGGTTATGGCTACACCTTC. Protein product: CASTTQGYGYTF.

V and J are TRBV6-5 and TRBJ1-5; possible D gene TRBD1, 6 bases. V was cut by 6 bases and J by 1 base, with 10 bases left in between. CDR1 is MNHEY, CDR2 SVGAGI, per germline. This CDR3 contains 14 residues. CDR3 residues: CASRADRSNQPQHF. The CDR3 DNA sequence: TGTGCCAGCAGAGCCGACAGGAGCAATCAGCCCCAGCATTTT.

V and J are TRBV30 and TRBJ1-5; no clear D. Per germline, CDR1 GTSNPN and CDR2 SVGIG (reference sequence). The germline V and J ends were trimmed by 3 bases and 9 bases, with 18 bases remaining between them. The CDR3 contains 14 residues. CDR3 nucleotide sequence: TGTGCCTGGAGCCTCTCGGGAACTAAGAGGCCCCAGCATTTT. Translation: CAWSLSGTKRPQHF.

A few counts support this clone. V gene TRBV5-1 combines with J gene TRBJ1-4, with D tentatively TRBD1 (6 bases). The CDR3 has 16 residues. The V end lost 4 bases, the J end lost 0 bases, and 13 bases lay between the germline ends. The germline V gene has CDR1 SGHRS and CDR2 YFSETQ. The CDR3 bases are TGCGCCAGCAGCGCTAGACAGGCGGCAACTAATGAAAAACTGTTTTTT. Protein sequence: CASSARQAATNEKLFF.

The V gene is TRBV14, the J gene TRBJ2-4; TRBD1 matches 11 bases. V lost 3 bases and J lost 5; bases outside the gene matches: 3. The CDR3 runs to 15 residues. Germline V lookup: CDR1 SGHDN, CDR2 FVKESK. DNA of the CDR3: TGTGCCAGCAGCCACCTGGGACAGGGGGAAAACATTCAGTACTTC. Its translation is CASSHLGQGENIQYF.

The chain combines TRBV28 with TRBJ1-3; 7 positions agree with TRBD1. The CDR3 spans 16 residues. V shed 6 bases and J 0 bases; nucleotides not matched to a gene: 8. CDR1 is MDHEN and CDR2 is SYDVKM in the germline V gene. The DNA of the CDR3 is TGTGCCAGCAGCCTTCTCGGACAGGACTCTGGAAACACCATATATTTT. This gives the protein CASSLLGQDSGNTIYF.